The 8 T cell receptor beta chains in this list originate from one sample, sequenced in a study of circulating and synovial CD4+ cells in juvenile arthritis. Sequenced by immunoSEQ multiplex PCR; TCRdb stores in-frame clones only, minus some. This sample yields tens of thousands of clones, of which roughly 93% are seen a single time; around 2.8% belongs to the top ten. The sequenced material came from CD4+ T cells from blood. The receptors were sampled from a human donor with juvenile idiopathic arthritis.

This clone has just one count. V and J are TRBV28 and TRBJ1-2, with 11 nucleotides matching TRBD1. Germline CDR1 reads MDHEN; CDR2 reads SYDVKM. The CDR3 is 14 residues long. Germline trimming cut 2 bases from V and 4 bases from J; bases unmatched to any gene: 0. This CDR3 reads CASSLGTGGYGYTF. DNA of the CDR3: TGTGCCAGCAGTTTAGGGACAGGGGGCTATGGCTACACCTTC.

The chain links TRBV19 to TRBJ2-7; tentative D call: TRBD2 (6 bases). The germline V gene encodes CDR1 LNHDA and CDR2 SQIVND (reference sequence). The CDR3 contains 12 residues. V was shortened by 8 bases and J by 6 bases, with 14 bases between the two germline ends. The CDR3 DNA is TGTGCCAGTGGGGAGGCAAGAGCCGAGCAGTACTTC. It translates to CASGEARAEQYF.

This clone appeared once. J is TRBJ2-5 and V is TRBV7-2, with a possible D match to TRBD2 (6 bases). The CDR3 totals 14 residues. V was cut by 5 bases and J by 2 bases, with 12 bases left in between. The germline V gene has CDR1 SGHTA and CDR2 FQGNSA. CDR3 sequence reads: CASSLGLRQETQYF. DNA for the CDR3: TGTGCCAGCAGCCTGGGACTCCGGCAAGAGACCCAGTACTTC.

Comments on this clone: Its ends do not fully match the called genes, so a read error is possible. The chain links TRBV11-1 to TRBJ2-7; 9 bases are shared with TRBD2. This CDR3 region has 11 residues. Germline V gene data show CDR1 as SGHAT and CDR2 as FQDESV (reference sequence). The CDR3 region is CASSTGTSTHF. CDR3 in DNA: TGTGCCAGCAGTACCGGGACTAGCACGCACTTC.

The chain has TRBV2 and TRBJ2-1; D might be TRBD1 (6 bases). V lost 6 bases and J lost 3, with 9 bases in between. CDR1 and CDR2 (germline): SNHLY, FYNNEI. CDR3 length: 13 amino acids. The CDR3 region is CASRGDNYNEQFF. CDR3 DNA sequence: TGTGCCAGCAGAGGGGACAACTACAATGAGCAGTTCTTC.

This clone was detected once. This rearrangement joins TRBV5-1 to TRBJ1-2; 8 bases agree with TRBD1. Trimming at V came to 4 bases and at J to 4 bases, leaving 15 bases not matched to a gene. The CDR3 is 17 amino acids. Germline-derived CDR1 and CDR2 are SGHRS and YFSETQ. The CDR3 sequence: CASSPTPGQGQIYGYTF. DNA for the CDR3: TGCGCCAGCAGCCCAACCCCCGGACAGGGACAAATCTATGGCTACACCTTC.

The chain links TRBV28 to TRBJ2-7; D unclear. Trimming pared 4 bases from V and 3 bases from J, leaving 10 bases between. Germline CDR1 is MDHEN and CDR2 is SYDVKM. CDR3 size: 13 residues. The CDR3 reads CASSSTVNYEQYF. CDR3 DNA sequence: TGTGCCAGCAGTTCGACTGTGAACTACGAGCAGTACTTC.

The chain has TRBV19 and TRBJ1-5, with 7 positions matching TRBD1. The CDR3 is 14 residues long. Germline CDR1 is LNHDA and CDR2 is SQIVND (reference sequence). Trimming removed 7 bases from V and 5 bases from J; junction bases left unmatched: 8. The CDR3 here is CASTEDRAYQPQHF. The DNA of the CDR3 is TGTGCCAGTACCGAAGACAGGGCCTATCAGCCCCAGCATTTT.